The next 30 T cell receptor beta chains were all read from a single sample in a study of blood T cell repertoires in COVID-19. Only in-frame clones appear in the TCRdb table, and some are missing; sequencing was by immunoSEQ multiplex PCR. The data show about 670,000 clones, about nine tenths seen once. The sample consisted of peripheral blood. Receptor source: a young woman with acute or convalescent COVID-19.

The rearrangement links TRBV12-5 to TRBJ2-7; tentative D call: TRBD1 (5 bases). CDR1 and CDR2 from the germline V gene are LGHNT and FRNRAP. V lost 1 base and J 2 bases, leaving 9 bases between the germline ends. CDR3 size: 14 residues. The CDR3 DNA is TGTGCTAGTGGTTTGGGGGGCCTCCCCTACGAGCAGTACTTC. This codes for CASGLGGLPYEQYF.

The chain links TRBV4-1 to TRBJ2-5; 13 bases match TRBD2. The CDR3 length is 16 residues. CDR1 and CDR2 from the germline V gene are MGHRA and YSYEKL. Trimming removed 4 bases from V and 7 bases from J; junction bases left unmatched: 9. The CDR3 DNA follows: TGCGCCAGCAGCCCCGGACTAGCGGGGGTAAGAGGGACCCAGTACTTC. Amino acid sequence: CASSPGLAGVRGTQYF.

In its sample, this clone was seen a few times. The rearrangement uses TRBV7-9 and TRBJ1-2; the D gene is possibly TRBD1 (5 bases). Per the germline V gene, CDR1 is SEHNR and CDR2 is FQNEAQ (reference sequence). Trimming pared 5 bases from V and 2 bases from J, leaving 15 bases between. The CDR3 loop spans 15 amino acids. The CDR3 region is CASSPGGGSNYGYTF. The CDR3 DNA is TGTGCCAGCAGCCCGGGGGGAGGGTCGAACTATGGCTACACCTTC. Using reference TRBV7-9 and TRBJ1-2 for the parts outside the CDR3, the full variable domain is DTGVSQNPRHKITKRGQNVTFRCDPISEHNRLYWYRQTLGQGPEFLTYFQNEAQLEKSRLLSDRFSAERPKGSFSTLEIQRTEQGDSAMYLCASSPGGGSNYGYTFGSGTRLTVV.

The CDR3 nucleotides read TGTGCCAGCAGCTTGGGACAGGGATACACTAATGAAAAACTGTTTTTT. Encoded protein: CASSLGQGYTNEKLFF. The V call is TRBV7-9, the J call TRBJ1-4, with 9 nucleotides matching TRBD1. Germline loops: CDR1 SEHNR, CDR2 FQNEAQ (reference sequence). Trimming cost V 3 bases and J 2 bases; bases outside gene matches: 4. This CDR3 comprises 16 residues.

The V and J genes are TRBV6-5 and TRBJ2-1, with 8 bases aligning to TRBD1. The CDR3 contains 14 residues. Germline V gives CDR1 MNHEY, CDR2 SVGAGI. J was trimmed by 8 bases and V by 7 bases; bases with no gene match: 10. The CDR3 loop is CASKPGGEGDEQFF. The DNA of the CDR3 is TGTGCCAGCAAACCAGGGGGCGAGGGAGATGAGCAGTTCTTC.

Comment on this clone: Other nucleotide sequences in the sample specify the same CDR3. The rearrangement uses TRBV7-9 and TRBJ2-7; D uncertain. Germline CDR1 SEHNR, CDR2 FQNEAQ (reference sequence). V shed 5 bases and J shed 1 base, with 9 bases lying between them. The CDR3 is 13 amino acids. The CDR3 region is CASSPGLSYEQYF. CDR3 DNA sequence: TGTGCCAGCAGCCCCGGTCTGTCCTACGAGCAGTACTTC.

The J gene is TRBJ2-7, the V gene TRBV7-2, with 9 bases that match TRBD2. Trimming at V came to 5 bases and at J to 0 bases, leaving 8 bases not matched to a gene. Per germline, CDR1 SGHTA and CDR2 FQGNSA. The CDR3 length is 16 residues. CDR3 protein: CASSQGTSLLSYEQYF. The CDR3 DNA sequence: TGTGCCAGCAGCCAGGGGACTAGCCTTCTCTCCTACGAGCAGTACTTC.

The CDR3 region has the DNA TGTGCCAGCGAGGGGACAGGCGACTCCGAGCAGTACTTC. This encodes CASEGTGDSEQYF. The chain is built from TRBV10-3 and TRBJ2-7, with TRBD1 matching over 8 bases. CDR1 and CDR2 from the germline V gene are ENHRY and SYGVKD. The V and J ends lost 10 bases and 6 bases, in that order; junction bases with no gene match: 11. This CDR3 is 13 amino acids long.

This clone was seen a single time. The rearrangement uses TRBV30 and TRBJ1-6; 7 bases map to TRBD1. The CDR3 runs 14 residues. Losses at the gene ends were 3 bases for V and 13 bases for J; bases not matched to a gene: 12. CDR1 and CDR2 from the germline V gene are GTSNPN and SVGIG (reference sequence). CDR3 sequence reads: CAWREPRGIRPLHF. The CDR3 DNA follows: TGTGCCTGGAGGGAACCCAGGGGGATAAGGCCCCTCCACTTT.

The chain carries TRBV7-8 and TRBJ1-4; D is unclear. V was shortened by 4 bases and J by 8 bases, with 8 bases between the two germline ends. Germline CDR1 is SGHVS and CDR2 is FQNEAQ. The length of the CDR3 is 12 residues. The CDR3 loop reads CASSSLLEKLFF. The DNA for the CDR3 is TGTGCCAGCAGCTCCTTATTGGAAAAACTGTTTTTT.

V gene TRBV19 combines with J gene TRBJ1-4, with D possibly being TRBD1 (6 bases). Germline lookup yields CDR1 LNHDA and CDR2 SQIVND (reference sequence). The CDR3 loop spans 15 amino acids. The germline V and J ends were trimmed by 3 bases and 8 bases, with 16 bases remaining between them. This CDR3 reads CASSIGYREGEKLFF. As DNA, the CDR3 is TGTGCCAGTAGTATCGGGTACAGGGAGGGAGAAAAACTGTTTTTT. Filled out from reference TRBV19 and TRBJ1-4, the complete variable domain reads DGGITQSPKYLFRKEGQNVTLSCEQNLNHDAMYWYRQDPGQGLRLIYYSQIVNDFQKGDIAEGYSVSREKKESFPLTVTSAQKNPTAFYLCASSIGYREGEKLFFGSGTQLSVL.

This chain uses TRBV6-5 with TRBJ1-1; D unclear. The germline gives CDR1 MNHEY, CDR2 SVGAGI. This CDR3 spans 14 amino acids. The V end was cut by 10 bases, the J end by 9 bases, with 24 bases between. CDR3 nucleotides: TGTGCCACCGCGCGAGAGGGCGCCTTGAGTAAAGCTTTCTTT. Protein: CATAREGALSKAFF.

The chain's CDR3 is CAWSEGRGNTEAFF. In DNA, the CDR3 is TGTGCCTGGAGTGAGGGCAGGGGGAACACTGAAGCTTTCTTT. The chain uses TRBV30 and TRBJ1-1; D might be TRBD1 (6 bases). The germline CDR1 and CDR2 sequences are GTSNPN and SVGIG (reference sequence). The CDR3 extends over 14 amino acids. Trimming shortened V by 1 base and J by 1 base, and 10 bases separated the two germline ends.

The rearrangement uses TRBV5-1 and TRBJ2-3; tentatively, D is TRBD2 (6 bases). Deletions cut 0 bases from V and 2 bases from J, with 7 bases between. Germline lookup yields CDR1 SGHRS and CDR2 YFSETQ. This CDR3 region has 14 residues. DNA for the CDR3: TGCGCCAGCAGCTTGGGCGGGGTCACAGATACGCAGTATTTT. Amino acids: CASSLGGVTDTQYF.

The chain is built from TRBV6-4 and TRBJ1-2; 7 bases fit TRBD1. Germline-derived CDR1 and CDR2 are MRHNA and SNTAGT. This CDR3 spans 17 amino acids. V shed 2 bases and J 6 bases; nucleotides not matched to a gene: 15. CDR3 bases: TGTGCCAGCAGTGACGAATTAGACAGGGACGTGATAGATGGCTACACCTTC. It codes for CASSDELDRDVIDGYTF.

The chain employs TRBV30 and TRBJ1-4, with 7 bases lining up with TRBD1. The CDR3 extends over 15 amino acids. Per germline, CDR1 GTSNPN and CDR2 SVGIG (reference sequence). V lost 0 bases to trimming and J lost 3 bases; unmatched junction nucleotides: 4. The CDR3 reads CAWSVRGGPNEKLFF. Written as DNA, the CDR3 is TGTGCCTGGAGTGTACGAGGGGGCCCTAATGAAAAACTGTTTTTT.

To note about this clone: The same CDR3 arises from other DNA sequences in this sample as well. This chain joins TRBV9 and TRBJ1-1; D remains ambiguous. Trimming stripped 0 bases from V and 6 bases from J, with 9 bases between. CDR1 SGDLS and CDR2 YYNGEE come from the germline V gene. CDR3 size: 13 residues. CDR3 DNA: TGTGCCAGCAGCGTAGTAACCGGAGCTGAAGCTTTCTTT. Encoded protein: CASSVVTGAEAFF.

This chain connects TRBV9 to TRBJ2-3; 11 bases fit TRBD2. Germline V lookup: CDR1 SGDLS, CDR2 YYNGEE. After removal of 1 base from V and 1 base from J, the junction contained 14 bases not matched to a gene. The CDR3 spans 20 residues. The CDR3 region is CASSVFGIVAGGPGTDTQYF. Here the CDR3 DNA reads TGTGCCAGCAGCGTATTCGGAATAGTAGCGGGGGGGCCGGGCACAGATACGCAGTATTTT.

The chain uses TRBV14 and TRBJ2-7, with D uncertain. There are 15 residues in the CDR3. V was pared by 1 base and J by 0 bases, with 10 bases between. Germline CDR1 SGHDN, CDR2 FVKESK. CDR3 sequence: CASSQVDTRSYEQYF. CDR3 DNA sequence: TGTGCCAGCAGCCAAGTAGACACCCGCTCCTACGAGCAGTACTTC.

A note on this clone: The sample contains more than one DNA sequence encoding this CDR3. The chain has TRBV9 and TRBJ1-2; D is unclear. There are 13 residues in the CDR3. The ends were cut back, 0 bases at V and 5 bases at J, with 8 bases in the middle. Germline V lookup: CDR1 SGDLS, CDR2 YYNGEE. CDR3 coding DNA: TGTGCCAGCAGCGTAGGAGGAGAGTATGGCTACACCTTC. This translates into CASSVGGEYGYTF.

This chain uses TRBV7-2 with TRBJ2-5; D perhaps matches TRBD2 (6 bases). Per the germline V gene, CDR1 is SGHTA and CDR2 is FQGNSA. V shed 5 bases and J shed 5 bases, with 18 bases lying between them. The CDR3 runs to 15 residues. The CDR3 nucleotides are TGTGCCAGCAGCCAACGGGCTCCGGGGACTGAGACCCAGTACTTC. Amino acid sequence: CASSQRAPGTETQYF.

This CDR3 reads CAISTSGETQYF. In DNA form, the CDR3 reads TGTGCCATCAGCACCAGCGGGGAGACCCAGTACTTC. The chain joins TRBV10-3 to TRBJ2-5, with a possible D match to TRBD2 (6 bases). The V end was cut by 6 bases, the J end by 5 bases, with 10 bases between. CDR1 is ENHRY and CDR2 is SYGVKD in the germline V gene. This CDR3 region has 12 residues.

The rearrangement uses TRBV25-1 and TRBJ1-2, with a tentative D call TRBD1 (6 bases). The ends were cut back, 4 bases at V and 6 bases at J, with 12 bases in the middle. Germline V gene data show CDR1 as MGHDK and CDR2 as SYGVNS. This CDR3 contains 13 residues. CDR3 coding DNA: TGTGCCAGCAGTGTCTGGGGGGGCGATGGCTACACCTTC. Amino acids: CASSVWGGDGYTF.

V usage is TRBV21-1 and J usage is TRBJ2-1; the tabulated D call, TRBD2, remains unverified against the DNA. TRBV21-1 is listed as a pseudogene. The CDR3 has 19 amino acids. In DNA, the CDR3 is TGTGCCAGCAGCGCTAAGGGACTAGCGGGGGGCCCCTCCTACAATGAGCAGTTCTTC. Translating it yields CASSAKGLAGGPSYNEQFF.

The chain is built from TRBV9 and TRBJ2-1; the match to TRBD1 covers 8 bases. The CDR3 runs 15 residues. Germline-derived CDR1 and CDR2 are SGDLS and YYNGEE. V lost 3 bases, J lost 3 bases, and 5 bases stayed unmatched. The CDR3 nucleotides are TGTGCCAGCAGCGAAACAGGGGGTCTCTACAATGAGCAGTTCTTC. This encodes CASSETGGLYNEQFF. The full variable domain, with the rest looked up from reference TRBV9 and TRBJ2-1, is DSGVTQTPKHLITATGQRVTLRCSPRSGDLSVYWYQQSLDQGLQFLIQYYNGEERAKGNILERFSAQQFPDLHSELNLSSLELGDSALYFCASSETGGLYNEQFFGPGTRLTVL.

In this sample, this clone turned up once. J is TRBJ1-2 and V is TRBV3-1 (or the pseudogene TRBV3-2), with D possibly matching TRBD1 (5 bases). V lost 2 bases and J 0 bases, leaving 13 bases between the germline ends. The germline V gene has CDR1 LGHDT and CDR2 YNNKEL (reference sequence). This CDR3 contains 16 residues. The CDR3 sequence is CASSQTRPGANYGYTF. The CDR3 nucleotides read TGTGCCAGCAGCCAAACCCGTCCGGGGGCTAACTATGGCTACACCTTC.

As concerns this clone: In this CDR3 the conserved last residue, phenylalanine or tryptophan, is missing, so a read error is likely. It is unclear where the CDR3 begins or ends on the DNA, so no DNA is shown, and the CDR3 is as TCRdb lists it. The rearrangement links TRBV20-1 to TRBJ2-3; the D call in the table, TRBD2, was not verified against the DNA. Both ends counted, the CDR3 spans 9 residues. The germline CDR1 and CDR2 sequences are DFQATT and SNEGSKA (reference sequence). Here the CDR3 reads CSARGTSGI.

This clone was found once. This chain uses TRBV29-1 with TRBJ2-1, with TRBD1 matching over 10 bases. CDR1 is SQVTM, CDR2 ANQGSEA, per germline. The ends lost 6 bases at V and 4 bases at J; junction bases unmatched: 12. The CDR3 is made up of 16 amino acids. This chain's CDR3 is CSVGTGVGVGYNEQFF. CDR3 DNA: TGCAGCGTGGGGACAGGGGTGGGTGTTGGTTACAATGAGCAGTTCTTC.

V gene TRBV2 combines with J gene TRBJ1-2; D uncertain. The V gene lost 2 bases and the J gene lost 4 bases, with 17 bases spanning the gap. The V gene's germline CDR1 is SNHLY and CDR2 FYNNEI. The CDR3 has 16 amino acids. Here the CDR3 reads CASSEYADWVGYGYTF. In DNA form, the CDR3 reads TGTGCCAGCAGTGAATATGCTGACTGGGTTGGCTATGGCTACACCTTC.

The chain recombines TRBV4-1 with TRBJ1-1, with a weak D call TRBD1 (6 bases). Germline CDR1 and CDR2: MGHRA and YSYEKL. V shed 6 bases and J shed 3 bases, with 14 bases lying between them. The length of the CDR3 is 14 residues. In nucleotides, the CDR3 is TGCGCCAGCAGGATCTTAGGGGGTGACACTGAAGCTTTCTTT. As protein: CASRILGGDTEAFF.